This TCR beta chain was found in a study of blood T cell repertoires in COVID-19. About the study: Both acute and convalescent COVID-19 samples were obtained from the United States, Italy and Spain. Nucleic acid was either cDNA or gDNA, and it came from T cells, B-cell-depleted T cells, or PBMCs.

Trimming cost V 4 bases and J 7 bases, with 14 bases left between them. CDR1 is SGHRS and CDR2 is YFSETQ in the germline V gene. This CDR3 region has 13 residues. Followed over time, Seattle patients had been enrolled while infection was active. Original handling: Cell counts per sample came from amplifying reference gene primers. This table comes from immunoSEQ multiplex PCR, and its TCRdb copy is limited to in-frame clones, with some not included. That table gives V, J and clone size, and the DNA gave D and trimming. Among under 450,000 clones listed, around 88% were seen once. This sequence originates from a woman aged 50 to 60 with COVID-19, enrolled during active disease. The rearrangement uses TRBV5-1 and TRBJ1-2; D call uncertain. Sequenced input: peripheral blood. This CDR3 reads CASSPQDLGGYTF. The CDR3 DNA reads as TGCGCCAGCAGCCCGCAGGATCTTGGTGGCTACACCTTC.